This TCR beta chain was documented in a study of spatial heterogeneity in lung cancer. A unique molecular identifier was attached to every TCR cDNA molecule. TCRdb re-derived calls from the 5' RACE reads in MiXCR, one entry per CDR3 protein. The profile covers 48,000 or so distinct CDR3 sequences, with approximately 5.3% appearing a single time and approximately 10% taken by the ten largest. CDR3 length equals 13 residues. Germline CDR1 and CDR2: SEHNR and FQNEAQ (reference sequence). Trimming pared 3 bases from V and 6 bases from J, leaving 12 bases between. Only a few counts were recorded for this clonotype. Time point specified: sample taken at primary tumor resection. Untreated early-stage non-small cell lung cancer patients, around 72 in total, were the donors. The study sequenced unsorted whole RNA from tumor, nontumor lung or frozen PBMC.

V and J are TRBV7-9 and TRBJ2-7; maybe TRBD1 (6 bases). This TCR came from a male donor with early-stage non-small cell lung cancer. Sample: PBMCs, taken at surgery. This CDR3 is CASSFSGVGEQYF. The CDR3 DNA reads as TGTGCCAGCAGCTTCTCAGGGGTAGGCGAGCAGTACTTC.